This note documents a single TCR beta chain sequence. Donors in Cohort 3 counted as recovered after two negative PCRs, clearance, or symptom resolution. This specimen belongs to a study of blood T cell repertoires in COVID-19. Across the study: Acute-phase and convalescent COVID-19 samples originated in the United States, Italy and Spain.

How the authors handled the data: Estimated nucleated cell counts came from reference gene primer amplification. Sequenced by immunoSEQ multiplex PCR; TCRdb stores in-frame clones only, minus some. V and J calls and clone size follow that table, whereas D and trimming were derived from the DNA. Of about 190,000 clones in the sample, 60% to 80% were seen once. The CDR3 has 16 amino acids. Germline V gene sequence: CDR1 SGHVS, CDR2 FQNEAQ. Losses at the gene ends were 3 bases for V and 7 bases for J; bases not matched to a gene: 9. The chain joins TRBV7-8 to TRBJ1-5, with TRBD1 identical over 10 bases. The origin of this receptor is a woman between 45 and 60 years old who had recovered from COVID-19. The specimen sequenced was PBMCs or T cells enriched from blood (not recorded which). CDR3 sequence reads: CASSFSGTGAGQPQHF. The CDR3 DNA sequence: TGTGCCAGCAGCTTTTCCGGGACAGGGGCGGGACAGCCCCAGCATTTT.